This T cell receptor (beta chain) was sequenced for a study of CD8 T cells in Susac syndrome. Points from the study as a whole: It was acknowledged in the study that its TCR sequencing and HLA analysis involved a relatively small number of individuals.

Turning to this clonotype: Its specificity is not known.

The CDR3 covers 13 residues. V dropped 5 bases and J dropped 4 bases, with 11 bases sitting between them. CD8+ and CD4+ T cells circulating in blood were sequenced for TCR beta. Through negative isolation, CD4+ and CD8+ T cells were obtained, while TEMRA cells were enriched using FACS. RNA in amounts of roughly 0.5 to 1 ug was reverse transcribed with random hexamers. Coverage of TCR beta CDR3 amplification by immunoSEQ multiplex PCR extended to 54 Vbeta and 13 Jbeta. TCRdb fed the immunoSEQ multiplex PCR reads into MiXCR, producing one record per CDR3 protein. The sample lists about 160,000 distinct CDR3 sequences; roughly 93% were seen once.

Sequencing was performed on CD4+ T cells from PBMCs. The rearrangement links TRBV12-3 or TRBV12-4 to TRBJ1-1; D unresolved. The sequence was obtained from a human donor in good health. CDR3 in amino acids: CASSKKGPTEAFF. In nucleotides, the CDR3 is TGTGCCAGCAGTAAAAAAGGACCCACTGAAGCTTTCTTT.